This T cell receptor (beta chain) was found in a study of cytomegalovirus exposure and HLA in healthy donors. The V gene's germline CDR1 is SGDLS and CDR2 YYNGEE. This CDR3 region has 16 residues. With V trimmed by 0 bases and J by 5 bases, 6 bases remained unmatched. With 60 Vbeta and 13 Jbeta primers, the PCR was carried out. This table comes from immunoSEQ multiplex PCR, and its TCRdb copy is limited to in-frame clones, with some not included. The sample contains about 160,000 clones, around 84% of which appear only once. This chain links TRBV9 with TRBJ2-3; 10 bases map to TRBD1. The specimen sequenced was PBMCs. This sequence was found in a man younger than 30 in good health and CMV-seropositive. The CDR3 loop reads CASSVDGTGVLDTQYF. The CDR3 DNA sequence: TGTGCCAGCAGCGTAGATGGGACAGGGGTTCTAGATACGCAGTATTTT.